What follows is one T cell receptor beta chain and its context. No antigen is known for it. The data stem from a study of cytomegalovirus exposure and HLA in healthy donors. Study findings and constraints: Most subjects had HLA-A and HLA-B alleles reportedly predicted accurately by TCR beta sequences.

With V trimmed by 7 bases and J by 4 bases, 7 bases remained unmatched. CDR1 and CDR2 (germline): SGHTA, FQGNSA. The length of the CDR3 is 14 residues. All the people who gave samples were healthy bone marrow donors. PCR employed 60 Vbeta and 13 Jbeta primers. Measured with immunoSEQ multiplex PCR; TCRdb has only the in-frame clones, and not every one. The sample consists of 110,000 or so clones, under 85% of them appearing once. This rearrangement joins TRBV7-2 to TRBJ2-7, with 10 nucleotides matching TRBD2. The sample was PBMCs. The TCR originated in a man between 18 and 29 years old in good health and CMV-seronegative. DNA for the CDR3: TGTGCCAGCACCGTTCTAGCGGGGGTTTACGAGCAGTACTTC. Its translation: CASTVLAGVYEQYF.